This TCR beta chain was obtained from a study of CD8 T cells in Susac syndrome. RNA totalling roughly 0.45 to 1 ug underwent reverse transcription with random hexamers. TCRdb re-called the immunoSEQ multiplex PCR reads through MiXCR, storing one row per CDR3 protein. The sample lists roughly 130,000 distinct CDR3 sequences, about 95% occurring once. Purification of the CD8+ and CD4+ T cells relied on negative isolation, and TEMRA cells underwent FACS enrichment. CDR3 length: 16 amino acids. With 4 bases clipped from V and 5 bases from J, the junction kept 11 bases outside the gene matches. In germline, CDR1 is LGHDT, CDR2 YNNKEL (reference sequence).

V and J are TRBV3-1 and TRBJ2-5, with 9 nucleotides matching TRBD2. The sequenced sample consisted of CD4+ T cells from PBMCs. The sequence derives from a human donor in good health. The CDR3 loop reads CASSPTGTSLLETQYF. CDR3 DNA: TGTGCCAGCAGCCCCACCGGGACTAGCCTCCTGGAGACCCAGTACTTC.